These 2 T cell receptor beta chains originate from one sample sequenced in a study of blood T cell repertoires in COVID-19. Measured with immunoSEQ multiplex PCR; TCRdb has only the in-frame clones, and not every one. The sample yields 400,000 to 450,000 clones, approximately 88% seen once. Material: peripheral blood. These receptors were collected from a woman aged 45-60 years with COVID-19, enrolled during active disease.

V and J are TRBV19 and TRBJ2-1, with a possible D match to TRBD1 (6 bases). The V end was cut by 2 bases, the J end by 3 bases, with 17 bases between. This CDR3 contains 17 residues. CDR1 LNHDA and CDR2 SQIVND come from the germline V gene (reference sequence). The CDR3 here is CASSITSRGKGYNEQFF. The CDR3 DNA reads TGTGCCAGTAGTATAACCTCGAGGGGGAAGGGCTACAATGAGCAGTTCTTC.

As for this clone: The germline gene is not matched at one end of the junction; a read error may be the cause. This sequence joins TRBV9 and TRBJ1-2; perhaps TRBD1 as D (6 bases). This CDR3 contains 12 residues. Germline V gene sequence: CDR1 SGDLS, CDR2 YYNGEE. Here the CDR3 reads CASSVTGKEFLF. For the CDR3, the DNA is TGTGCCAGCAGCGTTACAGGGAAGGAGTTCCTTTTC. Filled out from reference TRBV9 and TRBJ1-2, the complete variable domain reads DSGVTQTPKHLITATGQRVTLRCSPRSGDLSVYWYQQSLDQGLQFLIQYYNGEERAKGNILERFSAQQFPDLHSELNLSSLELGDSALYFCASSVTGKEFLFGSGTRLTVV.